The clone carrying this T cell receptor beta chain was observed at least ten times. Its antigen is still unknown. The source of the sample is a study of breast tumors, draining lymph nodes, adjacent tissues. Study-wide points: Tumors had less TCR diversity than lymph nodes, more than nontumor tissue. Compared with basal-like, luminal-like tumors shared significantly more repertoire with nontumor tissue. Tumor T cell lymph node origin was a supported hypothesis, not proven. Findings are consistent with lymph node origin and intratumoral expansion of most tumor T cells.

One entry per CDR3 protein, called by TCRdb with MiXCR from the multiplex PCR reads. This sample has about 230,000 distinct CDR3 sequences, with 32% found just once. V was trimmed by 0 bases and J by 1 base, leaving 12 bases between them. In germline, CDR1 is SGHRS, CDR2 YFSETQ. The CDR3 length is 16 residues. Samples came from axillary lymph nodes draining the breast cancer. J is TRBJ2-3 and V is TRBV5-1; TRBD2 is a possible D gene (6 bases). Sequencing was done on a sample of axillary lymph node tissue. The receptor's source is a female donor with breast cancer. Some clones in this sample may be carry-over from other donors' samples. Here the CDR3 DNA reads TGCGCCAGCAGCTTGGCCGCTACGGGAGGCACAGATACGCAGTATTTT. Its translation is CASSLAATGGTDTQYF.